These 26 T cell receptor beta chains were all obtained from the same sample, sequenced in a study of blood T cell repertoires in COVID-19. Sequencing was performed with immunoSEQ multiplex PCR; in TCRdb, only in-frame clones are kept and a portion is missing. The sample yields approximately 250,000 clones, about 88% seen once. The sample taken for sequencing was peripheral blood. The origin of the receptors is a man aged 18 to 29 with active or convalescent COVID-19.

V usage is TRBV25-1 and J usage is TRBJ1-3; D might be TRBD1 (6 bases). V was clipped by 3 bases and J by 0 bases, with 15 bases between them. Germline V gene sequence: CDR1 MGHDK, CDR2 SYGVNS. This CDR3 is 17 amino acids long. CDR3 loop: CASSDGRGQISGNTIYF. DNA of the CDR3: TGTGCCAGCAGTGACGGACGTGGACAGATCTCTGGAAACACCATATATTTT. Supplemented by reference TRBV25-1 and TRBJ1-3, the full variable domain reads EADIYQTPRYLVIGTGKKITLECSQTMGHDKMYWYQQDPGMELHLIHYSYGVNSTEKGDLSSESTVSRIRTEHFPLTLESARPSHTSQYLCASSDGRGQISGNTIYFGEGSWLTVV.

V and J are TRBV5-1 and TRBJ2-5, with D possibly being TRBD2 (6 bases). The CDR3 is 15 residues long. Per the germline V gene, CDR1 is SGHRS and CDR2 is YFSETQ. V lost 0 bases to trimming and J lost 5 bases, with 14 bases between them. The chain's CDR3 is CASSLDGGATETQYF. The CDR3 DNA reads as TGCGCCAGCAGCTTGGACGGGGGAGCTACTGAGACCCAGTACTTC. Using reference TRBV5-1 and TRBJ2-5 for the parts outside the CDR3, the full variable domain is KAGVTQTPRYLIKTRGQQVTLSCSPISGHRSVSWYQQTPGQGLQFLFEYFSETQRNKGNFPGRFSGRQFSNSRSEMNVSTLELGDSALYLCASSLDGGATETQYFGPGTRLLVL.

This rearrangement joins TRBV18 to TRBJ1-2, with 7 nucleotides matching TRBD1. CDR3 length: 13 amino acids. Germline V gene data show CDR1 as KGHSH and CDR2 as LQKENI. Germline trimming cut 3 bases from V and 8 bases from J; bases unmatched to any gene: 6. CDR3 loop: CASSPGQTEGYTF. The DNA for the CDR3 is TGTGCCAGCTCACCGGGACAGACTGAAGGCTACACCTTC.

This clone showed up just a few times. The chain is built from TRBV3-1 (or the pseudogene TRBV3-2) and TRBJ2-5; 14 nucleotides agree with TRBD2. The CDR3 spans 16 residues. Germline lookup yields CDR1 LGHDT and CDR2 YNNKEL (reference sequence). V lost 7 bases to trimming and J lost 4 bases; unmatched junction nucleotides: 8. The CDR3 region has the DNA TGTGCCAGCACCCTGGGACTAGCGGGAGAAGGAGAGACCCAGTACTTC. It is translated as CASTLGLAGEGETQYF.

CDR3 sequence (DNA): TGCGCCAGCAGCTTTAATTACGGGGGGAGCACTGAAGCTTTCTTT. Its protein is CASSFNYGGSTEAFF. V usage is TRBV5-1 and J usage is TRBJ1-1; the D gene is possibly TRBD1 (5 bases). CDR1 is SGHRS, CDR2 YFSETQ, per germline. Trimming stripped 2 bases from V and 4 bases from J, with 15 bases between. CDR3 size: 15 residues.

The chain has TRBV5-1 and TRBJ2-1; 16 nucleotides agree with TRBD2. Germline loops: CDR1 SGHRS, CDR2 YFSETQ. J lost 7 bases, V lost 4 bases, and 5 bases had no gene match. This CDR3 has 16 residues. CDR3 loop: CASSEGLAGGANEQFF. The CDR3 DNA sequence: TGCGCCAGCAGCGAGGGACTAGCGGGGGGGGCAAATGAGCAGTTCTTC.

This sequence joins TRBV27 and TRBJ2-1; TRBD1 agrees at 7 bases. The CDR3 extends over 13 amino acids. CDR1 is MNHEY and CDR2 is SMNVEV in the germline V gene (reference sequence). V was clipped by 1 base and J by 15 bases; unmatched bases: 9. This CDR3 is CASSLFEGQGVFF. The CDR3 region has the DNA TGTGCCAGCAGTTTATTCGAAGGTCAGGGGGTGTTCTTC.

The V gene is TRBV11-1, the J gene TRBJ1-1; D is perhaps TRBD1 (6 bases). V dropped 6 bases and J dropped 5 bases, with 16 bases sitting between them. From germline, CDR1 is SGHAT and CDR2 FQDESV (reference sequence). This CDR3 comprises 14 residues. The CDR3 loop is CASSRNSGETEAFF. The CDR3 bases are TGTGCCAGCAGTCGGAATTCAGGGGAGACTGAAGCTTTCTTT.

The chain recombines TRBV15 with TRBJ1-1; 7 nucleotides align to TRBD1. The CDR3 is 15 residues long. Per germline, CDR1 LNHNV and CDR2 YYDKDF (reference sequence). The ends lost 1 base at V and 2 bases at J; junction bases unmatched: 4. The CDR3 reads CATSRVTGPNTEAFF. The CDR3 DNA reads TGTGCCACCAGCAGAGTGACAGGGCCCAACACTGAAGCTTTCTTT.

The rearrangement uses TRBV29-1 and TRBJ2-5; 8 bases are a match to TRBD2. Germline V gives CDR1 SQVTM, CDR2 ANQGSEA. Germline trimming cut 6 bases from V and 7 bases from J; bases unmatched to any gene: 13. The CDR3 consists of 14 residues. Written as DNA, the CDR3 is TGCAGCGTCTCCACGGGGGGGACGGAGGGGACCCAGTACTTC. As protein: CSVSTGGTEGTQYF.

V usage is TRBV29-1 and J usage is TRBJ1-2; perhaps TRBD1 as D (5 bases). CDR1 and CDR2 (germline): SQVTM, ANQGSEA. V was clipped by 4 bases and J by 4 bases, with 19 bases between them. The CDR3 runs to 15 residues. CDR3 loop: CSVGTVGDSSYGYTF. The DNA for the CDR3 is TGCAGCGTTGGAACGGTGGGCGACAGCAGCTATGGCTACACCTTC.

The V call is TRBV18, the J call TRBJ2-3; TRBD2 agrees at 7 bases. J lost 0 bases, V lost 4 bases, and 4 bases had no gene match. Per the germline V gene, CDR1 is KGHSH and CDR2 is LQKENI. The CDR3 is made up of 15 amino acids. DNA for the CDR3: TGTGCCAGCTCACACCCGGGGGGAAGCACAGATACGCAGTATTTT. It yields the protein CASSHPGGSTDTQYF.

The J gene is TRBJ2-1, the V gene TRBV11-3; 11 bases map to TRBD2. Germline V gene sequence: CDR1 SGHNT, CDR2 YENEEA. V trimming: 0 bases; J trimming: 6 bases; junction bases outside the gene matches: 7. The CDR3 spans 17 residues. CDR3 in DNA: TGTGCCAGCAGCTTAGACTTAGCGGGAGGGCAGGTCAATGAGCAGTTCTTC. Protein: CASSLDLAGGQVNEQFF.

The table lists this clone with a few counts. The chain uses TRBV6-5 and TRBJ1-6; the match to TRBD1 covers 7 bases. V lost 2 bases and J lost 7; bases outside the gene matches: 5. CDR3 length: 15 residues. Germline CDR1 is MNHEY and CDR2 is SVGAGI. The CDR3: CASSYRDRENSPLHF. Here the CDR3 DNA reads TGTGCCAGCAGTTACCGTGACAGGGAGAATTCACCCCTCCACTTT.

This sequence joins TRBV18 and TRBJ1-5, with D perhaps TRBD1 (6 bases). There are 15 residues in the CDR3. Germline V gene data show CDR1 as KGHSH and CDR2 as LQKENI. Trimming shortened V by 3 bases and J by 4 bases, and 13 bases separated the two germline ends. The CDR3: CASSPGTQQNQPQHF. The CDR3 nucleotides read TGTGCCAGCTCACCCGGGACACAACAAAATCAGCCCCAGCATTTT.

The chain has TRBV12-5 and TRBJ1-2, with a possible D match to TRBD1 (5 bases). The CDR3 length is 13 residues. Germline lookup yields CDR1 LGHNT and CDR2 FRNRAP. Trimming removed 2 bases at V and 6 bases at J, with 10 bases between. CDR3 sequence: CASGLKDIHGYTF. In DNA form, the CDR3 reads TGTGCTAGTGGTTTGAAGGACATCCATGGCTACACCTTC.

This chain connects TRBV4-2 to TRBJ1-4; the D is unclear. From germline, CDR1 is LGHNA and CDR2 YNFKEQ. V was trimmed by 1 base and J by 7 bases, leaving 13 bases between them. The CDR3 loop spans 15 amino acids. In DNA, the CDR3 is TGTGCCAGCAGCCAAGTAGGCAGGTCAGGTGAAAAACTGTTTTTT. This codes for CASSQVGRSGEKLFF.

The chain is built from TRBV7-3 and TRBJ2-1, with 11 positions matching TRBD2. Germline V CDR1 and CDR2: SGHTA, FQGTGA. Trimming at V came to 4 bases and at J to 4 bases, leaving 3 bases not matched to a gene. The length of the CDR3 is 15 residues. CDR3 region: CASSSGTSGYNEQFF. The CDR3 DNA sequence: TGTGCCAGCAGCTCCGGGACTAGCGGATACAATGAGCAGTTCTTC.

This chain joins TRBV5-4 and TRBJ2-5; 7 bases line up with TRBD1. The germline V gene encodes CDR1 SGHNT and CDR2 YYREEE (reference sequence). The CDR3 has 17 amino acids. Losses at the gene ends were 4 bases for V and 4 bases for J; bases not matched to a gene: 16. The CDR3 nucleotides read TGTGCCAGCAGCAACGCACCACAGGGGCCTTTCAGAGAGACCCAGTACTTC. This codes for CASSNAPQGPFRETQYF.

This chain joins TRBV6-5 and TRBJ2-3, with 11 bases aligning to TRBD2. Looked up from germline, CDR1 is MNHEY and CDR2 is SVGAGI. There are 15 residues in the CDR3. V gave up 2 bases and J gave up 5 bases; unmatched junction bases: 3. DNA of the CDR3: TGTGCCAGCAGTTACGTAGCGGGGGGGGTAGATACGCAGTATTTT. The encoded protein is CASSYVAGGVDTQYF.

This clone was picked up a small number of times. The chain uses TRBV28 and TRBJ1-4; D is possibly TRBD1 (5 bases). Germline V CDR1 and CDR2: MDHEN, SYDVKM. Trimming removed 7 bases at V and 3 bases at J, with 12 bases between. The length of the CDR3 is 14 residues. The CDR3 sequence is CASNSGGANEKLFF. As DNA, the CDR3 is TGTGCCAGCAATAGCGGGGGGGCTAATGAAAAACTGTTTTTT.

This chain uses TRBV6-5 with TRBJ2-5; TRBD1 agrees at 9 bases. The CDR3 consists of 14 residues. CDR1 and CDR2 (germline): MNHEY, SVGAGI. With 6 bases clipped from V and 4 bases from J, the junction kept 6 bases outside the gene matches. As DNA, the CDR3 is TGTGCCAGCAGGACCGGGACAGGGCGAGAGACCCAGTACTTC. Translating it yields CASRTGTGRETQYF.

V usage is TRBV29-1 and J usage is TRBJ2-3, with 11 bases aligning to TRBD2. V trimming: 4 bases; J trimming: 0 bases; junction bases outside the gene matches: 6. Germline CDR1 is SQVTM and CDR2 is ANQGSEA. CDR3 length: 16 amino acids. CDR3 sequence reads: CSVARGTSGSTDTQYF. The CDR3, as DNA: TGCAGCGTTGCCCGAGGGACTAGCGGTAGCACAGATACGCAGTATTTT.

The chain combines TRBV7-2 with TRBJ1-5; 10 positions match TRBD1. The germline gives CDR1 SGHTA, CDR2 FQGNSA. V gave up 0 bases and J gave up 6 bases; unmatched junction bases: 8. This CDR3 has 17 residues. The CDR3 bases are TGTGCCAGCAGCTTAGCTCCCCCGGGACAGGGGTTTCAGCCCCAGCATTTT. Translation gives CASSLAPPGQGFQPQHF.

The genes are TRBV3-1 (or the pseudogene TRBV3-2) and TRBJ1-4, with 7 bases matching TRBD1. With 5 bases clipped from V and 0 bases from J, the junction kept 3 bases outside the gene matches. The CDR3 covers 15 residues. Germline-derived CDR1 and CDR2 are LGHDT and YNNKEL (reference sequence). In nucleotides, the CDR3 is TGTGCCAGCAGCTTGCAGGGGGCAACTAATGAAAAACTGTTTTTT. This sequence encodes CASSLQGATNEKLFF.

The chain recombines TRBV19 with TRBJ1-5, with TRBD1 matching over 7 bases. CDR3 length equals 15 residues. After removal of 3 bases from V and 6 bases from J, the junction contained 8 bases not matched to a gene. The germline V gene encodes CDR1 LNHDA and CDR2 SQIVND (reference sequence). CDR3: CASSMEGGGSQPQHF. The CDR3 nucleotides read TGTGCCAGTAGTATGGAAGGAGGGGGCTCTCAGCCCCAGCATTTT.